This T cell receptor beta chain was recovered during a study of blood T cell repertoires in COVID-19. TCRdb's table, derived via immunoSEQ multiplex PCR, lists solely in-frame clones and lacks some. The table has roughly 150,000 clones, roughly 90% seen once. The receptor was derived from a man in his fifties or sixties with acute or convalescent COVID-19. Sequencing used peripheral blood.

In nucleotides, the CDR3 is TGTGCCAGCTCGCGACAGGGTTACTACAATGAGCAGTTCTTC. It specifies CASSRQGYYNEQFF. The chain links TRBV18 to TRBJ2-1; 7 positions match TRBD1. CDR1 is KGHSH and CDR2 is LQKENI in the germline V gene. V trimming: 6 bases; J trimming: 3 bases; junction bases outside the gene matches: 5. This CDR3 comprises 14 residues.